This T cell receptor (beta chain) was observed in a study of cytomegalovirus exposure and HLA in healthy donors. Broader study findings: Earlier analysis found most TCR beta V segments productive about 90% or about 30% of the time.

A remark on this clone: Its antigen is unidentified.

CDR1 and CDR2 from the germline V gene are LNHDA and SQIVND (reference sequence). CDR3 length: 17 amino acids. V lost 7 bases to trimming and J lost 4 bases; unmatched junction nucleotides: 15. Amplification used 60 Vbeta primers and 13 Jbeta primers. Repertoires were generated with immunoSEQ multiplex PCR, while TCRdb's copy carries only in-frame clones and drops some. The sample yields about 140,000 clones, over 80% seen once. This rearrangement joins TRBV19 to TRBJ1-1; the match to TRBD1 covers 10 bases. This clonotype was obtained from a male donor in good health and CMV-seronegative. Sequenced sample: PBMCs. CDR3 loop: CASKAPGQGNMGTEAFF. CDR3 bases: TGTGCCAGTAAAGCTCCGGGACAGGGGAATATGGGCACTGAAGCTTTCTTT.